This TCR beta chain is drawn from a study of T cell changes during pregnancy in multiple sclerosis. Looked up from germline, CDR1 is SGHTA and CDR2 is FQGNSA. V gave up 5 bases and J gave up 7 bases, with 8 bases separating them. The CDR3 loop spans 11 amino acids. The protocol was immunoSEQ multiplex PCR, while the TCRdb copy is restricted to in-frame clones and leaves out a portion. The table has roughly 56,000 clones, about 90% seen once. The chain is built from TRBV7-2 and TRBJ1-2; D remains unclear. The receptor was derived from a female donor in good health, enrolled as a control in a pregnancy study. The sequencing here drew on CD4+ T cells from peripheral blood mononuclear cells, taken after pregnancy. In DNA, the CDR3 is TGTGCCAGCAGCCCAGATACTGGCTACACCTTC. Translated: CASSPDTGYTF.